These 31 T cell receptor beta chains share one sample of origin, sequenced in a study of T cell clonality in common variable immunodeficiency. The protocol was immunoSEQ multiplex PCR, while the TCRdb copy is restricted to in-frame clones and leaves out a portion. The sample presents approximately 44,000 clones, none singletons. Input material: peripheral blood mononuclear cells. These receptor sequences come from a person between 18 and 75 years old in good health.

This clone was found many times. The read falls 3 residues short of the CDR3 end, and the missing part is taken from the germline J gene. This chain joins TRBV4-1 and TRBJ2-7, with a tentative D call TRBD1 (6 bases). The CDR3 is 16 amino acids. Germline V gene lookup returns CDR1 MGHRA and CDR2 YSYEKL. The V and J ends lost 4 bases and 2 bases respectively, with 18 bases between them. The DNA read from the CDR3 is TGCGCCAGCAGCCTAACCCCCGGGACACGGGCCTACGAG. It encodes CASSLTPGTRAYE. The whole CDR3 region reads CASSLTPGTRAYEQYF.

The CDR3 is CASSVPAGGKYNEQFF. The CDR3 DNA, read in part, is TGCGCCAGCAGTGTCCCAGCGGGAGGAAAGTACAATGAG. The chain has TRBV10-2 and TRBJ2-1, with TRBD2 matching 9 bases. The DNA ends 3 residues before the CDR3 does, and the rest of the CDR3 is filled in from the germline J gene. Germline CDR1 reads WSHSY; CDR2 reads SAAADI. V trimming: 4 bases; J trimming: 4 bases; junction bases outside the gene matches: 8. The CDR3 covers 16 residues.

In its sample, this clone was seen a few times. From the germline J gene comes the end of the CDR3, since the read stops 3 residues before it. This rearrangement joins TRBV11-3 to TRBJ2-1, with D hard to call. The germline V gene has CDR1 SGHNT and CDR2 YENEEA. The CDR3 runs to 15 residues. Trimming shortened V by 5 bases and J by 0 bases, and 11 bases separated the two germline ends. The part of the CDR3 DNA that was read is TGTGCCAGCAGCCAGACTCTTTCCTCCTACAATGAG. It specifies CASSQTLSSYNE. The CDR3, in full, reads CASSQTLSSYNEQFF.

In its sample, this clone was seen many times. The CDR3 spells CASSKSLVYGRYEQYF. The sequenced CDR3 bases are TGTGCCAGTAGTAAATCCCTAGTATACGGCCGCTACGAG. The V call is TRBV19, the J call TRBJ2-7; D remains ambiguous. The observed sequence ends 3 residues before the CDR3 terminus, with the missing tail filled in from the germline J gene. CDR1 and CDR2 (germline): LNHDA, SQIVND (reference sequence). Deletions cut 4 bases from V and 3 bases from J, with 19 bases between. The CDR3 sequence is 16 residues long.

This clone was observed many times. CDR3 bases read: TGTGCCATCAGCAAGGGACTAGCGGGAGGGCACGACGAG. This gives the protein CAISKGLAGGHDE. The CDR3 in its entirety is CAISKGLAGGHDELFF. This chain uses TRBV10-3 with TRBJ2-2; 16 positions match TRBD2. The read comes to an end 3 residues before the CDR3 does, leaving the germline J gene to fill in the end. Germline values: CDR1 ENHRY, CDR2 SYGVKD. This CDR3 has 16 amino acids.

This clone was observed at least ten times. The sequenced CDR3 bases are TGTGCCAGCAGTCCAGTCCCGGGACAGTTTTCAGGGGCCAACGTC. It yields the protein CASSPVPGQFSGANV. The whole CDR3 region reads CASSPVPGQFSGANVLTF. The rearrangement links TRBV2 to TRBJ2-6; 7 bases align to TRBD1. Coverage ceases 3 residues before the CDR3 finishes, and the germline J gene fills in the end. V trimming: 5 bases; J trimming: 4 bases; junction bases outside the gene matches: 14. There are 18 residues in the CDR3. Germline V CDR1 and CDR2: SNHLY, FYNNEI.

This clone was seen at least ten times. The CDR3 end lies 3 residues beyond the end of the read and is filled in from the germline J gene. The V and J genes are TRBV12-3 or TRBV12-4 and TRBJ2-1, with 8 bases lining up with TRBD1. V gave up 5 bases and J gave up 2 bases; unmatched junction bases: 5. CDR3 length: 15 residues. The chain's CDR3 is CASSPGQGPYNEQFF. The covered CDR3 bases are TGTGCCAGCAGTCCAGGACAGGGACCCTACAATGAG.

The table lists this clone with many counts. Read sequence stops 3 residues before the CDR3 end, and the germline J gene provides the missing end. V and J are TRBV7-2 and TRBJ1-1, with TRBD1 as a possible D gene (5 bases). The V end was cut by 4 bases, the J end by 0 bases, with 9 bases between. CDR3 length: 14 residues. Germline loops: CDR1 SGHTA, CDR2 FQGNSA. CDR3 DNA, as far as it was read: TGTGCCAGCAGCTCCCGGGGGATGAACACTGAA. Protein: CASSSRGMNTE. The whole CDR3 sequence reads CASSSRGMNTEAFF.

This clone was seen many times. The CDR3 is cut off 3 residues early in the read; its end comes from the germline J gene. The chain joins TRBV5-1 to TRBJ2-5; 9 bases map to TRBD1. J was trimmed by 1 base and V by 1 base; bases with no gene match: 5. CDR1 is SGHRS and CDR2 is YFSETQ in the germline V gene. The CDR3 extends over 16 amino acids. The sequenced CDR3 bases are TGCGCCAGCAGCTTGCAGGGGACAGGGATCCAAGAGACC. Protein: CASSLQGTGIQET. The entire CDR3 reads CASSLQGTGIQETQYF.

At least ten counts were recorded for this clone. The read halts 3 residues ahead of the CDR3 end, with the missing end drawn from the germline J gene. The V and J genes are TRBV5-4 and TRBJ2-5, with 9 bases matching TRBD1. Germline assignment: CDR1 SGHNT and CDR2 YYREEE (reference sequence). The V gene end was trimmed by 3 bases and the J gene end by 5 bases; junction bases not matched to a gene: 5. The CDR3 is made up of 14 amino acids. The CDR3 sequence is CASSSGTGMETQYF. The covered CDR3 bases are TGTGCCAGCAGCTCCGGGACAGGGATGGAGACC.

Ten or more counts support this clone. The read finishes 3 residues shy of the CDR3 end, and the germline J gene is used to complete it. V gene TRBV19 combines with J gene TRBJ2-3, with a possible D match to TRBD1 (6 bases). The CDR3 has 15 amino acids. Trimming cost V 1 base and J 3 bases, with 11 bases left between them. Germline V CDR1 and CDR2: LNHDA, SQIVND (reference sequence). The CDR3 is CASSIGTGRTDTQYF. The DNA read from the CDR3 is TGTGCCAGTAGTATAGGCACAGGGAGAACAGATACG.

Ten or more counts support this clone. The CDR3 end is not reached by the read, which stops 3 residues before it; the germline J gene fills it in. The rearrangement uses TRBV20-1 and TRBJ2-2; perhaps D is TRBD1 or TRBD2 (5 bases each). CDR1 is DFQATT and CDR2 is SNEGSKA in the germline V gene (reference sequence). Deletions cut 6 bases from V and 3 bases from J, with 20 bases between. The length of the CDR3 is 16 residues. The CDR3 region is CSARGAAESDTGELFF. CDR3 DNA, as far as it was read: TGCAGTGCCCGAGGGGCAGCCGAGTCTGACACCGGGGAG.

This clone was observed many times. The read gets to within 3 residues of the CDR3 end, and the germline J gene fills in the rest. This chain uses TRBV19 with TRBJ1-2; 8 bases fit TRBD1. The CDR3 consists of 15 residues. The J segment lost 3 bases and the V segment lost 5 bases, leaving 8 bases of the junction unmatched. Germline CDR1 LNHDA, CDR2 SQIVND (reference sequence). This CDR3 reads CASSEGAGGDYGYTF. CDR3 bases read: TGTGCCAGTAGTGAGGGGGCAGGGGGCGACTATGGC. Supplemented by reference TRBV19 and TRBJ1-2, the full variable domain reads DGGITQSPKYLFRKEGQNVTLSCEQNLNHDAMYWYRQDPGQGLRLIYYSQIVNDFQKGDIAEGYSVSREKKESFPLTVTSAQKNPTAFYLCASSEGAGGDYGYTFGSGTRLTVV.

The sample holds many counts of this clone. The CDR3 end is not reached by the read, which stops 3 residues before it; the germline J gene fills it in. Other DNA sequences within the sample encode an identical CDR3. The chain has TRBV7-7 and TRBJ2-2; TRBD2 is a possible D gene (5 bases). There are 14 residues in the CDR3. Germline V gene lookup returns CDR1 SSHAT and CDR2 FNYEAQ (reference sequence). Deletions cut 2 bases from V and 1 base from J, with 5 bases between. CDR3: CASSLRGNTGELFF. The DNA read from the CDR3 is TGTGCCAGCAGCTTACGGGGGAACACCGGGGAG.

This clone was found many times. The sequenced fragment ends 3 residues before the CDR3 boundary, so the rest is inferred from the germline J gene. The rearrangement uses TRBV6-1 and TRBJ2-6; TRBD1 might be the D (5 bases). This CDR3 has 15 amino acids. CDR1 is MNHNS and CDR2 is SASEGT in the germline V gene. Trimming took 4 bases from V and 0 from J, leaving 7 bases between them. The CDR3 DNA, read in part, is TGTGCCAGCAGTGGCGACAGCTCTGGGGCCAACGTC. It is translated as CASSGDSSGANV. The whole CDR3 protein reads CASSGDSSGANVLTF.

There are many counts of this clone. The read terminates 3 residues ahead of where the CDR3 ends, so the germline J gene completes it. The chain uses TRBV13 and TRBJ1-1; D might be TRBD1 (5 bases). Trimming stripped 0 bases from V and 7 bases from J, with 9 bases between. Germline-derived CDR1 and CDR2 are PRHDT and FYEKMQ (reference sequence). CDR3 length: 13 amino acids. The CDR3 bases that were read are TGTGCCAGCAGCTTAGGCGGGGGGATTGAA. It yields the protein CASSLGGGIE. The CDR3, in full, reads CASSLGGGIEAFF.

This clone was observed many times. The covered CDR3 bases are TGCGCCAGCAGCTCCCAGACTAGCGGCCAAGAGACC. It specifies CASSSQTSGQET. The complete CDR3 protein is CASSSQTSGQETQYF. This chain joins TRBV5-1 and TRBJ2-5; 9 nucleotides agree with TRBD2. The CDR3 extends 3 residues past the end of the read, so its final part is completed from the germline J gene. The V gene end was trimmed by 3 bases and the J gene end by 1 base; junction bases not matched to a gene: 4. This CDR3 has 15 amino acids. Germline V CDR1 and CDR2: SGHRS, YFSETQ.

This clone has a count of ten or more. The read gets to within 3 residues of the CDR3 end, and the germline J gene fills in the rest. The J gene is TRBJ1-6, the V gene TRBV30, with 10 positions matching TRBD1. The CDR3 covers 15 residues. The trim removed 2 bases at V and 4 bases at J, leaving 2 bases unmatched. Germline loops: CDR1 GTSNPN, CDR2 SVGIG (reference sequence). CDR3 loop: CAWSPGQGYNSPLHF. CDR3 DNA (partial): TGTGCCTGGAGTCCGGGACAGGGGTATAATTCACCC.

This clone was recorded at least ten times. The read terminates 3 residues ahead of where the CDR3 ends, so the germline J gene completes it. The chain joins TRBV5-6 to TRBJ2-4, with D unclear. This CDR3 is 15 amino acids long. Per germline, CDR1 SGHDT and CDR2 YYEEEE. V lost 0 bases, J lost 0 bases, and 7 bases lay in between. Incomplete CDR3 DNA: TGTGCCAGCAGCTTGGAAACTCTAGCCAAAAACATT. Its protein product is CASSLETLAKNI. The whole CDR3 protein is CASSLETLAKNIQYF.

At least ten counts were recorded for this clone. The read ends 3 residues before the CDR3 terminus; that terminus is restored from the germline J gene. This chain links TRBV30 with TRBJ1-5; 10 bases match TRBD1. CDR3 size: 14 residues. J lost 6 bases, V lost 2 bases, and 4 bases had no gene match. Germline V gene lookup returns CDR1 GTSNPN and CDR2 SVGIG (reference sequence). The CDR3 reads CAWSPGTGAQPQHF. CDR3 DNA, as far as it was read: TGTGCCTGGAGTCCCGGGACAGGGGCTCAGCCC.

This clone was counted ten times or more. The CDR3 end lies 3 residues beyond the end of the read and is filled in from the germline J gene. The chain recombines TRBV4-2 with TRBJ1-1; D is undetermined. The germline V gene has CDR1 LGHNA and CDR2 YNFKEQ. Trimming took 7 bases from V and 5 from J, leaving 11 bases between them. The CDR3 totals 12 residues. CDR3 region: CASTRGSTEAFF. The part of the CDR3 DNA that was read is TGTGCCAGCACTCGGGGTAGTACTGAA.

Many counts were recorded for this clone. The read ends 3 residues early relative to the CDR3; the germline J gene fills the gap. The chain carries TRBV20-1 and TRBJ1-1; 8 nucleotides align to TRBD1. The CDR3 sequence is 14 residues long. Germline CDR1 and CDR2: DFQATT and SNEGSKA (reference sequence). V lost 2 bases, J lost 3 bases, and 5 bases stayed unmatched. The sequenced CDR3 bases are TGCAGTGCTAGACCTGACAGGGGAGACACTGAA. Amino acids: CSARPDRGDTE. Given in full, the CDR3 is CSARPDRGDTEAFF.

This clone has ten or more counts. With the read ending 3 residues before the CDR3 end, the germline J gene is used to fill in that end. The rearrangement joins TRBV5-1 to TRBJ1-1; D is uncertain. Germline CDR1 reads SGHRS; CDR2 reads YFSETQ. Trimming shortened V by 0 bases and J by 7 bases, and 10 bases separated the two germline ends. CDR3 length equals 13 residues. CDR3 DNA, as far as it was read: TGCGCCAGCAGCTTGGGCGCGCCCCTTGAA. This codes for CASSLGAPLE. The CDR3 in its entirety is CASSLGAPLEAFF.

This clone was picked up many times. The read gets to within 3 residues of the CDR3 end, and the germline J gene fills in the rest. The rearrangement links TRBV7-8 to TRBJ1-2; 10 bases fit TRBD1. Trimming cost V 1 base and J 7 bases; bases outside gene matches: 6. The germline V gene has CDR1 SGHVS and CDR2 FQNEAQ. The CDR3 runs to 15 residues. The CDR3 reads CASSLEGWTGGGYTF. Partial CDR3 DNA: TGTGCCAGCAGCTTAGAGGGTTGGACAGGGGGTGGC.

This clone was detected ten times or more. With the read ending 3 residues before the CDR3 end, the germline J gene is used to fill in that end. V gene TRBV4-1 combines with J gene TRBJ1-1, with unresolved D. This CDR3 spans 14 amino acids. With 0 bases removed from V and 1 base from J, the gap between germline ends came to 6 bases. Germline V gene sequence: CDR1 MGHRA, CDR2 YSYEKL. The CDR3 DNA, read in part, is TGCGCCAGCAGCCAAGATAGAGCGAACACTGAA. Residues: CASSQDRANTE. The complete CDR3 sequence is CASSQDRANTEAFF.

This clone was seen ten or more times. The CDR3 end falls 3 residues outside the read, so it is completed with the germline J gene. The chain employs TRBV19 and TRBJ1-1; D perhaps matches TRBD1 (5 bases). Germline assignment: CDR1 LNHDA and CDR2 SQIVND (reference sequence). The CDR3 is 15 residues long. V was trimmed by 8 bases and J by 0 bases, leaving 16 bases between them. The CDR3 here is CASSRGRAVNTEAFF. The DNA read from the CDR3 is TGTGCCAGTTCCCGGGGGAGGGCTGTGAACACTGAA.

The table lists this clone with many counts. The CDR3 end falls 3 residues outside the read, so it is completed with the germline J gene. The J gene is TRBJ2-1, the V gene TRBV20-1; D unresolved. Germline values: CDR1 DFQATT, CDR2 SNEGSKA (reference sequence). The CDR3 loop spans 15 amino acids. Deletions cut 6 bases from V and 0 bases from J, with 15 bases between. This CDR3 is CSAKRLASSYNEQFF. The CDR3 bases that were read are TGCAGTGCAAAAAGGCTGGCTAGCTCCTACAATGAG.

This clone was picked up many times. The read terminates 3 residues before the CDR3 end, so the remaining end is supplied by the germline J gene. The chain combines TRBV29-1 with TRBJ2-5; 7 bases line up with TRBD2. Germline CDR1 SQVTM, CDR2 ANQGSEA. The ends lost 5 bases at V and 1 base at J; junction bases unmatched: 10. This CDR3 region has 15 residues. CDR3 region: CSVRLVPSGQETQYF. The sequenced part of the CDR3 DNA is TGCAGCGTTCGTCTCGTCCCTAGCGGCCAAGAGACC.

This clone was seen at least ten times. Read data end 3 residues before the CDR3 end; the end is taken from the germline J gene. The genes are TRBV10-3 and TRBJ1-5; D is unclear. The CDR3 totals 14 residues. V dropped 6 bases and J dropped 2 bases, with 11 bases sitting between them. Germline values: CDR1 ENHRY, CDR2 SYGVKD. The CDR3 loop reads CAIRADTGNQPQHF. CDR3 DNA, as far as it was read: TGTGCCATCAGAGCGGATACAGGCAATCAGCCC.

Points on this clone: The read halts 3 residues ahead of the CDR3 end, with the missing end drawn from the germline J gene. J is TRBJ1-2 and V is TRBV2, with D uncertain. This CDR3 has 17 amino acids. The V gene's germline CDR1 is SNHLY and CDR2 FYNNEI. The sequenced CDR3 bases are TGTGCCAGCAGTGGCCCCTTTCTAGCGTCGAGCACAGATACC. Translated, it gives CASSGPFLASSTDT. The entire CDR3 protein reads CASSGPFLASSTDTYTF.

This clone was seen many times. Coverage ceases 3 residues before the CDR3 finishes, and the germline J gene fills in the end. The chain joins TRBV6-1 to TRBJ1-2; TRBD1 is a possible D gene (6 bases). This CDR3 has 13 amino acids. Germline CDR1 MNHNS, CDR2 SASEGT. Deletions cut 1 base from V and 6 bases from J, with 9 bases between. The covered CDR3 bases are TGTGCCAGCAGTGAAGAACAGGGTGATGGC. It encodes CASSEEQGDG. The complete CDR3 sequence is CASSEEQGDGYTF.